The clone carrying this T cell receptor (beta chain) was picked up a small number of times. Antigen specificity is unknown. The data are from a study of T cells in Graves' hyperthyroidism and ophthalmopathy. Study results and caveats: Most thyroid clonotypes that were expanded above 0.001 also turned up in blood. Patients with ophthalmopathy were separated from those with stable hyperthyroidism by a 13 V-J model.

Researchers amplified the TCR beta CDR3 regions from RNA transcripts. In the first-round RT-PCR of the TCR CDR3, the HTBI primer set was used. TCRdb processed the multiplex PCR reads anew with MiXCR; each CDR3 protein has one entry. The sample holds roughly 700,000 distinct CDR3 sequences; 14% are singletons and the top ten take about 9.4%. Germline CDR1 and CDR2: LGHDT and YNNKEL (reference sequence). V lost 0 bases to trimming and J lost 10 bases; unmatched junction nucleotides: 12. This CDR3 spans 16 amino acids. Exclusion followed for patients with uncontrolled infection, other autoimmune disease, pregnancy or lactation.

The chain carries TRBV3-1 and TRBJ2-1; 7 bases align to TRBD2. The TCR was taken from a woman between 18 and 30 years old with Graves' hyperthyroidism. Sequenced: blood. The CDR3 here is CASSQDGRSPRGEQFF. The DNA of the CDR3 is TGTGCCAGCAGCCAAGACGGGAGGAGCCCCCGGGGGGAGCAGTTCTTC.